This T cell receptor beta chain appears in the sequencing data of a study of technical replicates of blood from four donors. In its sample, this clone was seen once. Assay used: immunoSEQ multiplex PCR; TCRdb lists only in-frame clones, some missing. The repertoire holds 100,000 or so clones, with 96% as singletons. The source material was T cells isolated from PBMCs. This clonotype was obtained from a human donor in good health.

The CDR3 sequence: CASSYRGFSETQYF. CDR3 DNA sequence: TGTGCCAGCAGTTACAGGGGGTTTTCGGAGACCCAGTACTTC. The V call is TRBV6-5, the J call TRBJ2-5; D is perhaps TRBD1 (6 bases). CDR1 is MNHEY, CDR2 SVGAGI, per germline. The CDR3 runs 14 residues. V dropped 2 bases and J dropped 5 bases, with 12 bases sitting between them.